A selection of T cell receptor beta chains follows, all from one sample in a study of post-analysis software for immune sequencing data. TCRdb re-called the PCR reads through MiXCR, storing one row per CDR3 protein. The sample shows about 540,000 distinct CDR3 sequences, around 34% of them seen only once. The sample comprised blood. These receptors were taken from a girl aged 2-17 years with multiple sclerosis. Each CDR3 is given with its conserved first and last residue. Fields, in order: clone size, V gene, D gene, J gene, CDR3 protein, CDR3 DNA. D genes are given only for firm matches. Clone size is shown for a subset of rows, as once, few, many or a class of expanded clone.

>few|TRBV7-9|-|TRBJ2-3
CASSPPTQPGTSFTDTQYF
TGTGCCAGCAGCCCCCCCACACAACCCGGGACATCGTTCACAGATACGCAGTATTTT
>-|TRBV21-1|-|TRBJ2-3
CASSTSAGQGESDTQYF
TGTGCCAGCAGCACGTCGGCGGGGCAGGGAGAGTCAGATACGCAGTATTTT
>-|TRBV5-1|TRBD1|TRBJ1-2
CASSGTGEGGYGYTF
TGCGCCAGCAGCGGAACAGGGGAGGGTGGCTATGGCTACACCTTC
>-|TRBV7-3|TRBD1|TRBJ1-2
CASSLNNRGNGYTF
TGTGCCAGCAGCTTAAATAACAGGGGGAATGGCTACACCTTC
>-|TRBV10-3|-|TRBJ2-7
CAISGAGEQYF
TGTGCCATCAGTGGGGCTGGCGAGCAGTACTTC
>many|TRBV29-1|-|TRBJ2-5
CSARQAQETQYF
TGCAGCGCAAGACAGGCACAAGAGACCCAGTACTTC
>-|TRBV6-6|-|TRBJ2-1
CASGLWGTLNEQFF
TGTGCCAGCGGCTTATGGGGGACTCTCAATGAGCAGTTCTTC
>-|TRBV5-1|TRBD1|TRBJ2-7
CASSWTLSGTGNEQYF
TGCGCCAGCAGCTGGACGTTATCCGGGACAGGGAACGAGCAGTACTTC
>few|TRBV2|-|TRBJ2-4
CASSERDVLAKNIQYF
TGTGCCAGCAGTGAGCGGGACGTACTAGCCAAAAACATTCAGTACTTC
>few|TRBV5-6|-|TRBJ2-3
CASSLWTRVFDTDTQYF
TGTGCCAGCAGCTTGTGGACCCGGGTCTTCGACACAGATACGCAGTATTTT
>few|TRBV20-1|TRBD2|TRBJ2-1
CSARDRKLAGGYNEQFF
TGCAGTGCTAGAGATCGGAAGCTAGCGGGGGGATACAATGAGCAGTTCTTC
>few|TRBV3-1|TRBD1|TRBJ1-2
CASSPGQGVTGYTF
TGTGCCAGCAGCCCCGGACAGGGAGTGACGGGCTACACCTTC
>few|TRBV6-5|TRBD2|TRBJ2-5
CASSYPSGGAKETQYF
TGTGCCAGCAGTTACCCTAGCGGGGGGGCGAAAGAGACCCAGTACTTC
>few|TRBV7-6|TRBD1|TRBJ2-1
CASSYRDRGNDEQFF
TGTGCCAGCAGTTACCGGGACAGGGGGAACGATGAGCAGTTCTTC
>many|TRBV7-8|-|TRBJ2-5
CASSRAKETQYF
TGTGCCAGCAGCCGAGCGAAAGAGACCCAGTACTTC
>few|TRBV6-1|-|TRBJ2-3
CASTEGSWSTDTQYF
TGTGCCAGCACCGAGGGGAGTTGGAGCACAGATACGCAGTATTTT
>-|TRBV27|TRBD2|TRBJ2-1
CASSLFGLAAETQFF
TGTGCCAGCAGTTTATTTGGACTAGCTGCGGAGACCCAGTTCTTC
>-|TRBV20-1|TRBD2|TRBJ2-1
CSAAPQRGARDEQFF
TGCAGTGCTGCCCCCCAGCGGGGGGCTCGGGATGAGCAGTTCTTC
>-|TRBV7-2|TRBD2|TRBJ2-7
CASNAGGLSYEQYF
TGTGCCAGCAACGCGGGGGGCCTCTCCTACGAGCAGTACTTC
>few|TRBV15|TRBD1|TRBJ2-3
CATSREDRGLDTQYF
TGTGCCACCAGCAGAGAGGACAGGGGGTTGGATACGCAGTATTTT
>few|TRBV20-1|-|TRBJ1-5
CSARTGQSPNQPQHF
TGCAGTGCTAGAACAGGGCAGAGCCCAAATCAGCCCCAGCATTTT